The 19 T cell receptor beta chains listed next were all sequenced from one sample in a study of blood T cell repertoires in COVID-19. Measured with immunoSEQ multiplex PCR; TCRdb has only the in-frame clones, and not every one. The data show around 300,000 clones, about 90% seen once. Sequenced input: PBMCs or T cells enriched from blood (not recorded which). These TCRs come from a man aged 25 to 40 who had recovered from COVID-19.

The rearrangement links TRBV28 to TRBJ2-7; 7 positions agree with TRBD2. With V trimmed by 2 bases and J by 6 bases, 7 bases remained unmatched. The CDR3 runs to 14 residues. Per germline, CDR1 MDHEN and CDR2 SYDVKM. CDR3 in DNA: TGTGCCAGCAGTTTAATTGGACTAGACGGCGAGCAGTACTTC. Translation: CASSLIGLDGEQYF.

The chain links TRBV27 to TRBJ1-2, with D hard to call. There are 13 residues in the CDR3. The germline V gene encodes CDR1 MNHEY and CDR2 SMNVEV (reference sequence). Trimming stripped 3 bases from V and 4 bases from J, with 9 bases between. The CDR3 spells CASSFVSFYGYTF. The CDR3 DNA follows: TGTGCCAGCAGTTTTGTCTCCTTCTATGGCTACACCTTC.

J is TRBJ1-5 and V is TRBV30; D is uncertain. The CDR3 is made up of 13 amino acids. Trimming removed 1 base at V and 7 bases at J, with 11 bases between. Germline values: CDR1 GTSNPN, CDR2 SVGIG (reference sequence). The CDR3 region has the DNA TGTGCCTGGAGTGGAACGACTCGGCAGCCCCAGCATTTT. It encodes CAWSGTTRQPQHF.

The gene calls are TRBV6-5 and TRBJ2-1; TRBD2 aligns across 9 bases. Germline V gene lookup returns CDR1 MNHEY and CDR2 SVGAGI. The CDR3 extends over 14 amino acids. The ends lost 4 bases at V and 9 bases at J; junction bases unmatched: 7. The CDR3 sequence: CASSLSGGQGEQFF. CDR3 nucleotide sequence: TGTGCCAGCAGTTTGAGCGGGGGGCAGGGTGAGCAGTTCTTC.

The rearrangement uses TRBV27 and TRBJ1-1, with 8 nucleotides matching TRBD1. The CDR3 has 13 amino acids. With V trimmed by 7 bases and J by 4 bases, 5 bases remained unmatched. Germline CDR1 is MNHEY and CDR2 is SMNVEV (reference sequence). The CDR3 DNA reads as TGTGCCAGCACTCGACAGGGGAGCACTGAAGCTTTCTTT. It codes for CASTRQGSTEAFF.

The chain is built from TRBV4-2 and TRBJ2-7, with D unclear. V gave up 0 bases and J gave up 5 bases, with 11 bases separating them. The CDR3 totals 14 residues. Germline V lookup: CDR1 LGHNA, CDR2 YNFKEQ. DNA for the CDR3: TGTGCCAGCAGCCAAGATAGTCTGAATGACGAGCAGTACTTC. This gives the protein CASSQDSLNDEQYF.

This chain uses TRBV11-1 with TRBJ1-2; possible D gene TRBD1, 5 bases. Germline CDR1 is SGHAT and CDR2 is FQDESV (reference sequence). The CDR3 consists of 14 residues. V was shortened by 4 bases and J by 1 base, with 10 bases between the two germline ends. This CDR3 reads CASSSRQLNYGYTF. The CDR3 DNA reads TGTGCCAGCAGCTCCAGACAGCTTAACTATGGCTACACCTTC.

The V call is TRBV6-5, the J call TRBJ2-2; D gene unclear. The V end was cut by 2 bases, the J end by 5 bases, with 6 bases between. The CDR3 covers 13 residues. Germline V CDR1 and CDR2: MNHEY, SVGAGI. The CDR3, as DNA: TGTGCCAGCAGTTACCAGTGGACCGGGGAGCTGTTTTTT. Translating gives CASSYQWTGELFF.

V and J are TRBV5-4 and TRBJ1-1, with a possible D match to TRBD1 (5 bases). Trimming pared 4 bases from V and 0 bases from J, leaving 13 bases between. The germline CDR1 and CDR2 sequences are SGHNT and YYREEE (reference sequence). The CDR3 length is 15 residues. CDR3 sequence (DNA): TGTGCCAGCAGCGTTGGACACCGCATGAACACTGAAGCTTTCTTT. Amino acid sequence: CASSVGHRMNTEAFF. Based on the CDR3 plus reference TRBV5-4 and TRBJ1-1, the full variable domain is ETGVTQSPTHLIKTRGQQVTLRCSSQSGHNTVSWYQQALGQGPQFIFQYYREEENGRGNFPPRFSGLQFPNYSSELNVNALELDDSALYLCASSVGHRMNTEAFFGQGTRLTVV.

The DNA for the CDR3 is TGCGCCAGCAGCTGGGGGGCTGAAGCTTTCTTT. Amino acid sequence: CASSWGAEAFF. The rearrangement links TRBV5-1 to TRBJ1-1; D is perhaps TRBD1 (5 bases). Trimming left V 3 bases short and J 6 bases short, with 6 bases between. The CDR3 extends over 11 amino acids. CDR1 and CDR2 (germline): SGHRS, YFSETQ.

This chain uses TRBV14 with TRBJ2-1; 10 positions agree with TRBD2. Germline CDR1 is SGHDN and CDR2 is FVKESK. V trimming: 1 base; J trimming: 8 bases; junction bases outside the gene matches: 11. This CDR3 is 17 amino acids long. CDR3 sequence: CASSQAFLAGGSDEQFF. The CDR3 DNA reads as TGTGCCAGCAGCCAAGCATTCTTAGCGGGGGGTAGCGATGAGCAGTTCTTC.

This sequence joins TRBV6-1 and TRBJ1-1; D is unclear. CDR3 size: 15 residues. The ends were cut back, 3 bases at V and 1 base at J, with 12 bases in the middle. Germline CDR1 MNHNS, CDR2 SASEGT. The CDR3 DNA reads as TGTGCCAGCAGTGATGGTTTTGGCAGGAACACTGAAGCTTTCTTT. Translated: CASSDGFGRNTEAFF.

The chain links TRBV4-2 to TRBJ1-4; D is possibly TRBD1 (6 bases). The CDR3 loop spans 17 amino acids. Germline V gives CDR1 LGHNA, CDR2 YNFKEQ. The V and J ends lost 2 bases and 2 bases respectively, with 15 bases between them. CDR3 nucleotide sequence: TGTGCCAGCAGCCAAAGGCCTGAAGGACAGACTAATGAAAAACTGTTTTTT. Encoded protein: CASSQRPEGQTNEKLFF.

The chain links TRBV14 to TRBJ2-3; possible D gene TRBD1, 6 bases. The CDR3 is 18 residues long. Germline CDR1 and CDR2: SGHDN and FVKESK. The V gene lost 2 bases and the J gene lost 1 base, with 19 bases spanning the gap. CDR3 residues: CASSQTAYRVVGTDTQYF. DNA of the CDR3: TGTGCCAGCAGCCAAACCGCCTACAGGGTGGTGGGCACAGATACGCAGTATTTT.

A few counts support this clone. This rearrangement joins TRBV29-1 to TRBJ1-5; 7 bases are a match to TRBD1. Germline trimming cut 7 bases from V and 1 base from J; bases unmatched to any gene: 13. The CDR3 is 16 amino acids. CDR1 is SQVTM, CDR2 ANQGSEA, per germline. In DNA, the CDR3 is TGCAGCGCCCTCGTCAGGGGGGATCAGAGCAATCAGCCCCAGCATTTT. It encodes CSALVRGDQSNQPQHF.

The rearrangement links TRBV14 to TRBJ1-4; 7 positions agree with TRBD1. Germline V lookup: CDR1 SGHDN, CDR2 FVKESK. The CDR3 sequence is 17 residues long. J lost 6 bases, V lost 3 bases, and 13 bases had no gene match. CDR3 protein: CASSHLTRQGWDEKLFF. The CDR3 nucleotides are TGTGCCAGCAGCCACCTTACCCGACAGGGATGGGATGAAAAACTGTTTTTT. Drawing the rest from reference TRBV14 and TRBJ1-4, the complete variable domain is EAGVTQFPSHSVIEKGQTVTLRCDPISGHDNLYWYRRVMGKEIKFLLHFVKESKQDESGMPNNRFLAERTGGTYSTLKVQPAELEDSGVYFCASSHLTRQGWDEKLFFGSGTQLSVL.

This chain links TRBV5-1 with TRBJ2-5; TRBD2 matches at 9 bases. The CDR3 totals 16 residues. Trimming removed 0 bases from V and 4 bases from J; junction bases left unmatched: 7. Germline CDR1 is SGHRS and CDR2 is YFSETQ. The CDR3 coding sequence is TGCGCCAGCAGCTTGGGAGGGGCTAGCGGGGCAGAGACCCAGTACTTC. It encodes CASSLGGASGAETQYF.

The V gene is TRBV5-1, the J gene TRBJ2-3, with TRBD1 identical over 7 bases. Germline trimming cut 4 bases from V and 3 bases from J; bases unmatched to any gene: 11. The CDR3 is made up of 16 amino acids. CDR1 SGHRS and CDR2 YFSETQ come from the germline V gene. The CDR3 DNA follows: TGCGCCAGCAGCCCTGGCCTATTACAGGGGACAGATACGCAGTATTTT. This gives the protein CASSPGLLQGTDTQYF. The whole variable domain, remainder taken from reference TRBV5-1 and TRBJ2-3, is KAGVTQTPRYLIKTRGQQVTLSCSPISGHRSVSWYQQTPGQGLQFLFEYFSETQRNKGNFPGRFSGRQFSNSRSEMNVSTLELGDSALYLCASSPGLLQGTDTQYFGPGTRLTVL.

The chain uses TRBV29-1 and TRBJ2-5; the D gene is possibly TRBD1 (6 bases). Germline V CDR1 and CDR2: SQVTM, ANQGSEA. V was clipped by 7 bases and J by 2 bases, with 23 bases between them. The CDR3 is made up of 16 amino acids. The CDR3 loop reads CSAKTRGDNPQETQYF. CDR3 nucleotide sequence: TGCAGCGCTAAAACTCGAGGGGACAACCCGCAAGAGACCCAGTACTTC.